These 15 T cell receptor beta chains share one sample of origin, sequenced in a study of T cell responses to AZD1222 COVID-19 vaccine. Profiled with immunoSEQ multiplex PCR; TCRdb holds only in-frame clones, not every one. The table includes around 80,000 clones, approximately 91% detected once. Sequences were derived from peripheral blood, sampled on day 0 of AZD1222 vaccination. The receptors stem from an adult in good health.

The gene calls are TRBV5-4 and TRBJ1-6, with 9 bases identical to TRBD1. This CDR3 is 15 amino acids long. Germline CDR1 SGHNT, CDR2 YYREEE (reference sequence). V lost 3 bases to trimming and J lost 9 bases; unmatched junction nucleotides: 7. CDR3 in amino acids: CASSSGGTGISPLHF. The CDR3, as DNA: TGTGCCAGCAGCTCTGGTGGGACAGGGATTTCACCCCTCCACTTT.

V and J are TRBV29-1 and TRBJ1-3; no clear D gene. Germline lookup yields CDR1 SQVTM and CDR2 ANQGSEA. The length of the CDR3 is 14 residues. V lost 5 bases to trimming and J lost 0 bases, with 11 bases between them. The CDR3 coding sequence is TGCAGCGTTTTACAGCGTTACTCTGGAAACACCATATATTTT. It yields the protein CSVLQRYSGNTIYF.

V and J are TRBV3-1 (or the pseudogene TRBV3-2) and TRBJ2-7, with 10 nucleotides matching TRBD2. This CDR3 is built from 15 residues. V was pared by 0 bases and J by 3 bases, with 2 bases of the junction left unmatched. CDR1 is LGHDT and CDR2 is YNNKEL in the germline V gene (reference sequence). The CDR3 here is CASSQDSSGGYEQYV. As DNA, the CDR3 is TGTGCCAGCAGCCAAGATTCTAGCGGGGGCTACGAGCAGTACGTC.

This sequence joins TRBV6-5 and TRBJ1-5; D is unclear. The germline gives CDR1 MNHEY, CDR2 SVGAGI. The CDR3 loop spans 16 amino acids. V was trimmed by 0 bases and J by 3 bases, leaving 12 bases between them. CDR3 region: CASSYSIGSSNQPQHF. The CDR3 DNA sequence: TGTGCCAGCAGTTACTCGATTGGCAGCTCCAATCAGCCCCAGCATTTT.

This chain links TRBV7-2 with TRBJ2-3; D is possibly TRBD2 (6 bases). In germline, CDR1 is SGHTA, CDR2 FQGNSA. The CDR3 length is 14 residues. V was pared by 4 bases and J by 4 bases, with 12 bases between. The DNA for the CDR3 is TGTGCCAGCAGCTCCACCGGGGGAGCAGATACGCAGTATTTT. It encodes CASSSTGGADTQYF.

This clone has only one observation. CDR3 bases: TGTGCCAGCAGGACAGGAACTTGGGGTGAAAAACTGTTTTTT. Translating gives CASRTGTWGEKLFF. The V call is TRBV27, the J call TRBJ1-4; a possible D gene is TRBD1 (6 bases). The CDR3 loop spans 14 amino acids. V lost 6 bases, J lost 7 bases, and 15 bases lay in between. Germline V gene data show CDR1 as MNHEY and CDR2 as SMNVEV (reference sequence).

The chain carries TRBV29-1 and TRBJ1-5; tentatively, D is TRBD1 (5 bases). Germline-derived CDR1 and CDR2 are SQVTM and ANQGSEA. This CDR3 contains 14 residues. Deletions cut 7 bases from V and 1 base from J, with 14 bases between. As DNA, the CDR3 is TGCAGCGCAAGTATGGGGGTAAGCAATCAGCCCCAGCATTTT. This gives the protein CSASMGVSNQPQHF. Combining the CDR3 with reference TRBV29-1 and TRBJ1-5 gives the whole variable domain SAVISQKPSRDICQRGTSLTIQCQVDSQVTMMFWYRQQPGQSLTLIATANQGSEATYESGFVIDKFPISRPNLTFSTLTVSNMSPEDSSIYLCSASMGVSNQPQHFGDGTRLSIL.

The chain joins TRBV6-1 to TRBJ2-4, with D perhaps TRBD1 or TRBD2 (6 bases each). CDR1 and CDR2 (germline): MNHNS, SASEGT. The CDR3 totals 14 residues. Trimming pared 2 bases from V and 14 bases from J, leaving 19 bases between. This chain's CDR3 is CASSENSGGLGEYF. The CDR3 DNA is TGTGCCAGCAGTGAAAATTCCGGGGGCCTGGGGGAGTACTTC.

The chain links TRBV10-1 to TRBJ1-1; no clear D gene. The V gene lost 2 bases and the J gene lost 5 bases, with 9 bases spanning the gap. The CDR3 loop spans 13 amino acids. Germline V gene data show CDR1 as WNHNN and CDR2 as SYGVQD (reference sequence). In DNA form, the CDR3 reads TGCGCCAGCAGTGAGACCCCTAGAACTGAAGCTTTCTTT. Encoded protein: CASSETPRTEAFF.

The sample holds one count of this clone. V usage is TRBV10-3 and J usage is TRBJ2-1; 8 positions match TRBD1. J was trimmed by 7 bases and V by 6 bases; bases with no gene match: 8. This CDR3 contains 14 residues. CDR1 and CDR2 (germline): ENHRY, SYGVKD. The CDR3 DNA reads as TGTGCCATCAGCCCGGGACAGGCGGCGAATGAGCAGTTCTTC. Protein sequence: CAISPGQAANEQFF.

The chain uses TRBV5-1 and TRBJ1-1; the D gene is possibly TRBD1 (6 bases). CDR1 is SGHRS and CDR2 is YFSETQ in the germline V gene. The V end lost 4 bases, the J end lost 4 bases, and 14 bases lay between the germline ends. The CDR3 has 14 amino acids. CDR3 region: CASSAGARGTEAFF. The DNA for the CDR3 is TGCGCCAGCAGCGCGGGGGCGCGGGGCACTGAAGCTTTCTTT.

The chain recombines TRBV11-2 with TRBJ2-1; 12 positions match TRBD2. Germline-derived CDR1 and CDR2 are SGHAT and FQNNGV. V shed 4 bases and J 9 bases; nucleotides not matched to a gene: 4. The length of the CDR3 is 14 residues. Here the CDR3 DNA reads TGTGCCAGCAGCTCAGGACTAGCGGGACCTGAGCAGTTCTTC. Residues: CASSSGLAGPEQFF. Complete variable domain (other parts from reference TRBV11-2 and TRBJ2-1): EAGVAQSPRYKIIEKRQSVAFWCNPISGHATLYWYQQILGQGPKLLIQFQNNGVVDDSQLPKDRFSAERLKGVDSTLKIQPAKLEDSAVYLCASSSGLAGPEQFFGPGTRLTVL.

The chain carries TRBV18 and TRBJ1-5; possibly TRBD1 for D (5 bases). The germline V and J ends were trimmed by 4 bases and 2 bases, with 15 bases remaining between them. Germline V gene sequence: CDR1 KGHSH, CDR2 LQKENI. The CDR3 spans 16 residues. CDR3 sequence reads: CASSLAGPGGNQPQHF. The CDR3 DNA reads as TGTGCCAGCTCACTGGCGGGGCCTGGTGGCAATCAGCCCCAGCATTTT.

The chain couples TRBV5-1 to TRBJ2-5, with D perhaps matching TRBD2 (6 bases). This CDR3 has 14 residues. The V end lost 6 bases, the J end lost 5 bases, and 17 bases lay between the germline ends. Germline-derived CDR1 and CDR2 are SGHRS and YFSETQ. The CDR3 DNA follows: TGCGCCAGCACCGTGCCCGGGGGAGTGGAGACCCAGTACTTC. Its translation is CASTVPGGVETQYF. Using reference TRBV5-1 and TRBJ2-5 for the parts outside the CDR3, the full variable domain is KAGVTQTPRYLIKTRGQQVTLSCSPISGHRSVSWYQQTPGQGLQFLFEYFSETQRNKGNFPGRFSGRQFSNSRSEMNVSTLELGDSALYLCASTVPGGVETQYFGPGTRLLVL.

The genes are TRBV5-1 and TRBJ1-1; D ambiguous. Germline V lookup: CDR1 SGHRS, CDR2 YFSETQ. V gave up 5 bases and J gave up 0 bases, with 8 bases separating them. The length of the CDR3 is 13 residues. The CDR3 DNA is TGCGCCAGCAGTCCGAGTTTGAACACTGAAGCTTTCTTT. Residues: CASSPSLNTEAFF.